These T cell receptor beta chains were read from a single sample in a study of blood T cell repertoires in COVID-19. Data came from immunoSEQ multiplex PCR; TCRdb stores just in-frame clones and leaves some out. This table has about 390,000 clones, around 87% appearing once. The sequenced sample consisted of peripheral blood. These receptor sequences come from a woman aged 60-75 years with COVID-19, enrolled during active disease. Both conserved end residues are trimmed from each CDR3. The D gene is left open where the match is weak.

v_call: TRBV30; d_call: NA; j_call: TRBJ1-6; cdr3_length: 11; cdr3_aa: AWAAGGNSPLH
v_call: TRBV7-9; d_call: NA; j_call: TRBJ1-1; cdr3_length: 12; cdr3_aa: ASSLDSPNTEAF
v_call: TRBV14; d_call: NA; j_call: TRBJ2-3; cdr3_length: 14; cdr3_aa: ASSQVFSSSTDTQY
v_call: TRBV7-6; d_call: NA; j_call: TRBJ1-5; cdr3_length: 14; cdr3_aa: ASSSLEGLSNQPQH
v_call: TRBV11-2; d_call: NA; j_call: TRBJ1-6; cdr3_length: 11; cdr3_aa: ASRQTGNSPLH
v_call: TRBV5-1; d_call: TRBD1; j_call: TRBJ1-3; cdr3_length: 15; cdr3_aa: ASSLAGTDSSGNTIY
v_call: TRBV7-8; d_call: TRBD1; j_call: TRBJ2-5; cdr3_length: 15; cdr3_aa: ASSSYLTRTGGETQY
v_call: TRBV7-2; d_call: TRBD2; j_call: TRBJ2-3; cdr3_length: 13; cdr3_aa: ASSLVTSGADTQY
v_call: TRBV4-2; d_call: TRBD2; j_call: TRBJ2-1; cdr3_length: 18; cdr3_aa: ASSQDLTSGGRISYNEQF
v_call: TRBV18; d_call: NA; j_call: TRBJ2-5; cdr3_length: 14; cdr3_aa: ASSPPNRGVQETQY
v_call: TRBV6-5; d_call: TRBD1; j_call: TRBJ1-1; cdr3_length: 13; cdr3_aa: ASSYTPTGEKKAF
v_call: TRBV6-5; d_call: NA; j_call: TRBJ2-1; cdr3_length: 11; cdr3_aa: ASSPLVVDEQF
v_call: TRBV6-4; d_call: NA; j_call: TRBJ1-2; cdr3_length: 15; cdr3_aa: ASSLFLGTPGGYGYT
v_call: TRBV13; d_call: NA; j_call: TRBJ1-6; cdr3_length: 10; cdr3_aa: ASSHRRSPLH
v_call: TRBV19; d_call: NA; j_call: TRBJ1-2; cdr3_length: 8; cdr3_aa: ASSSDGYT
v_call: TRBV27; d_call: NA; j_call: TRBJ1-1; cdr3_length: 12; cdr3_aa: ASSLSRQVREAF
v_call: TRBV19; d_call: TRBD2; j_call: TRBJ2-2; cdr3_length: 18; cdr3_aa: ASQKPLPGLAGVYTGELF
v_call: TRBV9; d_call: TRBD1; j_call: TRBJ2-5; cdr3_length: 13; cdr3_aa: ASSVQGAARETQY
v_call: TRBV28; d_call: NA; j_call: TRBJ2-5; cdr3_length: 12; cdr3_aa: ASSLGTFQETQY
v_call: TRBV2; d_call: NA; j_call: TRBJ1-1; cdr3_length: 12; cdr3_aa: ASTRGGLNTEAF